Below are 24 T cell receptor beta chains sequenced from a single sample in a study of blood T cell repertoires in COVID-19. The method was immunoSEQ multiplex PCR; TCRdb's version includes in-frame clones alone and lacks a portion of them. The repertoire holds about 120,000 clones, with under 90% as singletons. Sample: peripheral blood. The receptors were sampled from a man aged 55 to 70 with acute or convalescent COVID-19.

The J gene is TRBJ1-4, the V gene TRBV28; possibly TRBD1 for D (5 bases). The V end lost 7 bases, the J end lost 4 bases, and 13 bases lay between the germline ends. This CDR3 is 14 amino acids long. Looked up from germline, CDR1 is MDHEN and CDR2 is SYDVKM. This CDR3 reads CASNLDRVNEKLFF. CDR3 in DNA: TGTGCCAGCAACCTCGACAGAGTTAATGAAAAACTGTTTTTT. The whole variable domain, filled in from reference TRBV28 and TRBJ1-4, reads DVKVTQSSRYLVKRTGEKVFLECVQDMDHENMFWYRQDPGLGLRLIYFSYDVKMKEKGDIPEGYSVSREKKERFSLILESASTNQTSMYLCASNLDRVNEKLFFGSGTQLSVL.

This chain uses TRBV11-3 with TRBJ2-7; 11 bases are shared with TRBD1. Germline CDR1 reads SGHNT; CDR2 reads YENEEA. V trimming: 4 bases; J trimming: 6 bases; junction bases outside the gene matches: 8. This CDR3 comprises 15 residues. CDR3 sequence: CASSSGRGQGGEQYF. CDR3 bases: TGTGCCAGCAGCTCCGGCAGGGGACAGGGGGGCGAGCAGTACTTC.

The chain combines TRBV5-1 with TRBJ2-7, with TRBD1 matching 7 bases. V shed 4 bases, J shed 4 bases, and the junction held 2 bases outside the gene matches. The CDR3 consists of 12 residues. From germline, CDR1 is SGHRS and CDR2 YFSETQ. In DNA form, the CDR3 reads TGCGCCAGCAGCGAGGGGGCGTACGAGCAGTACTTC. Translating it yields CASSEGAYEQYF. Combining the CDR3 with reference TRBV5-1 and TRBJ2-7 gives the whole variable domain KAGVTQTPRYLIKTRGQQVTLSCSPISGHRSVSWYQQTPGQGLQFLFEYFSETQRNKGNFPGRFSGRQFSNSRSEMNVSTLELGDSALYLCASSEGAYEQYFGPGTRLTVT.

This sequence joins TRBV7-3 and TRBJ2-7, with TRBD1 identical over 8 bases. Losses at the gene ends were 2 bases for V and 7 bases for J; bases not matched to a gene: 7. There are 14 residues in the CDR3. From germline, CDR1 is SGHTA and CDR2 FQGTGA. In nucleotides, the CDR3 is TGTGCCAGCAGCTTACATTGGACAGGGCGGGAGCAGTACTTC. Protein sequence: CASSLHWTGREQYF.

The gene calls are TRBV5-4 and TRBJ2-2, with 9 bases that match TRBD1. Unmatched junction bases numbered 9, after V lost 4 bases and J lost 5 bases. Germline V gives CDR1 SGHNT, CDR2 YYREEE (reference sequence). CDR3 size: 16 residues. CDR3: CASSRNTGGATGELFF. The CDR3 coding sequence is TGTGCCAGCAGCAGAAACACAGGGGGCGCGACCGGGGAGCTGTTTTTT.

This clone occurred a few times. The chain links TRBV5-4 to TRBJ2-3, with a possible D match to TRBD2 (5 bases). The CDR3 is 19 residues long. Germline CDR1 is SGHNT and CDR2 is YYREEE (reference sequence). V was clipped by 3 bases and J by 4 bases, with 27 bases between them. The CDR3 loop reads CASSWTGYSFQDMSDTQYF. The CDR3 nucleotides are TGTGCCAGCAGCTGGACGGGATACTCATTTCAAGACATGTCAGATACGCAGTATTTT.

The chain couples TRBV11-2 to TRBJ2-7; a weak D match, TRBD2 (5 bases). Germline CDR1 reads SGHAT; CDR2 reads FQNNGV. The CDR3 is made up of 14 amino acids. Trimming pared 1 base from V and 3 bases from J, leaving 10 bases between. The CDR3 DNA follows: TGTGCCAGCAGCTTAGTTGGTGGAGGCTACGAGCAGTACTTC. It encodes CASSLVGGGYEQYF.

The chain combines TRBV27 with TRBJ1-5, with D unclear. Trimming took off 3 bases at V and 2 bases at J, with 11 bases between the two ends. The CDR3 is made up of 15 amino acids. Per germline, CDR1 MNHEY and CDR2 SMNVEV (reference sequence). CDR3 sequence reads: CASSLRFGGNQPQHF. CDR3 DNA sequence: TGTGCCAGCAGTTTGAGGTTCGGGGGCAATCAGCCCCAGCATTTT.

The V call is TRBV7-2, the J call TRBJ2-7, with D uncertain. Between the trimmed V and J ends, which lost 5 bases and 1 base, there was a span of 12 bases. The CDR3 loop spans 14 amino acids. Germline V gene data show CDR1 as SGHTA and CDR2 as FQGNSA. CDR3: CASSAETPSYEQYF. CDR3 sequence (DNA): TGTGCCAGCAGCGCCGAGACACCTTCCTACGAGCAGTACTTC. The full variable domain, in which reference TRBV7-2 and TRBJ2-7 provide the parts outside the CDR3, is GAGVSQSPSNKVTEKGKDVELRCDPISGHTALYWYRQSLGQGLEFLIYFQGNSAPDKSGLPSDRFSAERTGGSVSTLTIQRTQQEDSAVYLCASSAETPSYEQYFGPGTRLTVT.

This sequence joins TRBV19 and TRBJ2-1; the D gene is possibly TRBD1 (5 bases). Trimming shortened V by 2 bases and J by 8 bases, and 10 bases separated the two germline ends. CDR3 size: 13 residues. The germline gives CDR1 LNHDA, CDR2 SQIVND (reference sequence). CDR3 DNA: TGTGCCAGTAGTATAAGGGGAAAAGATGAGCAGTTCTTC. It encodes CASSIRGKDEQFF.

This sequence joins TRBV27 and TRBJ1-2, with 8 positions matching TRBD1. V was pared by 6 bases and J by 2 bases, with 8 bases of the junction left unmatched. Germline lookup yields CDR1 MNHEY and CDR2 SMNVEV (reference sequence). This CDR3 is 15 amino acids long. The DNA for the CDR3 is TGTGCCAGCAGGCCGGGACAGGCGTTCAACTATGGCTACACCTTC. This gives the protein CASRPGQAFNYGYTF.

V is TRBV28 and J is TRBJ1-1, with D tentatively TRBD1 (6 bases). V dropped 4 bases and J dropped 1 base, with 13 bases sitting between them. Germline lookup yields CDR1 MDHEN and CDR2 SYDVKM. This CDR3 region has 15 residues. The CDR3 nucleotides read TGTGCCAGCAGTTCACAGGGTTGGGAGAACACTGAAGCTTTCTTT. It encodes CASSSQGWENTEAFF.

This clone came up a few times. V usage is TRBV5-6 and J usage is TRBJ2-7; 8 positions agree with TRBD1. The V gene's germline CDR1 is SGHDT and CDR2 YYEEEE. The ends lost 3 bases at V and 0 bases at J; junction bases unmatched: 5. The CDR3 loop spans 15 amino acids. For the CDR3, the DNA is TGTGCCAGCAGCTCCTGGGACAGGAGCTCCTACGAGCAGTACTTC. This translates into CASSSWDRSSYEQYF.

This clone was seen a few times. The CDR3 nucleotides read TGTGCCAGCAGTTTAATCGGGACAGATAATTCACCCCTCCACTTT. The encoded protein is CASSLIGTDNSPLHF. The J gene is TRBJ1-6, the V gene TRBV27; TRBD1 matches at 7 bases. Germline loops: CDR1 MNHEY, CDR2 SMNVEV (reference sequence). This CDR3 region has 15 residues. Trimming removed 2 bases from V and 5 bases from J; junction bases left unmatched: 3.

The chain employs TRBV24-1 and TRBJ2-3; 10 bases are shared with TRBD1. The V and J ends lost 9 bases and 2 bases, in that order; junction bases with no gene match: 7. Germline V gene lookup returns CDR1 KGHDR and CDR2 SFDVKD. The CDR3 is 15 residues long. The CDR3 loop is CATGEDRGNTDTQYF. The CDR3 DNA sequence: TGTGCCACCGGGGAGGACAGGGGGAACACAGATACGCAGTATTTT.

The count of this clone is one. The chain links TRBV5-1 to TRBJ2-5; D gene uncertain. In germline, CDR1 is SGHRS, CDR2 YFSETQ. V lost 4 bases, J lost 5 bases, and 12 bases lay in between. The CDR3 loop spans 13 amino acids. CDR3 nucleotides: TGCGCCAGCAGCCTCATGAGTTGGGAGACCCAGTACTTC. This translates into CASSLMSWETQYF.

The chain combines TRBV4-2 with TRBJ2-2, with 8 bases lining up with TRBD1. V shed 8 bases and J 7 bases; nucleotides not matched to a gene: 12. In germline, CDR1 is LGHNA, CDR2 YNFKEQ. The CDR3 extends over 15 amino acids. The CDR3 loop reads CASYYGQGTGGELFF. For the CDR3, the DNA is TGTGCCAGCTACTACGGACAGGGTACGGGCGGGGAGCTGTTTTTT.

The genes are TRBV28 and TRBJ1-2; maybe TRBD1 (6 bases). In germline, CDR1 is MDHEN, CDR2 SYDVKM. The V and J ends lost 2 bases and 4 bases respectively, with 14 bases between them. This CDR3 is built from 15 residues. In DNA, the CDR3 is TGTGCCAGCAGTTTACCCGGACAGTCACCCTATGGCTACACCTTC. It codes for CASSLPGQSPYGYTF.

This clone was picked up a small number of times. V gene TRBV9 combines with J gene TRBJ2-1; tentatively, D is TRBD2 (6 bases). This CDR3 is built from 15 residues. Germline values: CDR1 SGDLS, CDR2 YYNGEE. Trimming removed 2 bases at V and 6 bases at J, with 15 bases between. CDR3 in amino acids: CASSVGGALANEQFF. The CDR3 coding sequence is TGTGCCAGCAGCGTCGGCGGGGCACTTGCCAATGAGCAGTTCTTC.

J is TRBJ2-1 and V is TRBV5-1; 11 nucleotides match TRBD2. Looked up from germline, CDR1 is SGHRS and CDR2 is YFSETQ. Trimming cost V 0 bases and J 5 bases; bases outside gene matches: 1. This CDR3 contains 15 residues. CDR3 nucleotides: TGCGCCAGCAGCTTGGGACTAGCGGGACACAATGAGCAGTTCTTC. It translates to CASSLGLAGHNEQFF.

The chain is built from TRBV5-6 and TRBJ2-7; 8 bases align to TRBD1. CDR1 and CDR2 from the germline V gene are SGHDT and YYEEEE. With 6 bases clipped from V and 2 bases from J, the junction kept 7 bases outside the gene matches. The CDR3 loop spans 14 amino acids. The CDR3 DNA follows: TGTGCCAGCACCTGGGGACAGGCCACCTACGAGCAGTACTTC. As protein: CASTWGQATYEQYF.

This chain links TRBV28 with TRBJ2-1; TRBD1 matches 10 bases. The CDR3 length is 15 residues. Losses at the gene ends were 5 bases for V and 10 bases for J; bases not matched to a gene: 11. Germline V gene lookup returns CDR1 MDHEN and CDR2 SYDVKM. CDR3 sequence reads: CASSPQTGGLREQFF. The CDR3 DNA follows: TGTGCCAGCAGTCCTCAGACAGGGGGCCTGAGAGAGCAGTTCTTC.

V is TRBV19 and J is TRBJ2-2; D is perhaps TRBD2 (5 bases). This CDR3 has 15 amino acids. V gave up 7 bases and J gave up 6 bases, with 18 bases separating them. Germline lookup yields CDR1 LNHDA and CDR2 SQIVND (reference sequence). The CDR3 nucleotides are TGTGCCAGTACCCCGATCGGGATAATTGCCGGGGAGCTGTTTTTT. It is translated as CASTPIGIIAGELFF.

This clone occurred once. The V and J genes are TRBV7-6 and TRBJ2-2; D perhaps matches TRBD1 (5 bases). V was cut by 5 bases and J by 0 bases, with 19 bases left in between. Germline loops: CDR1 SGHVS, CDR2 FNYEAQ. This CDR3 is built from 18 residues. CDR3 bases: TGTGCCAGCAGCGTAGGCCCCGGACACCAGGCGAACACCGGGGAGCTGTTTTTT. Its translation is CASSVGPGHQANTGELFF.